These 31 T cell receptor beta chains share one sample of origin, sequenced in a study of cytomegalovirus exposure and HLA in healthy donors. The PCR made use of 60 Vbeta and 13 Jbeta primers. The assay was immunoSEQ multiplex PCR, and TCRdb's table has in-frame clones only and misses some. The sample records some 160,000 clones, roughly 80% being singletons. The source material was PBMCs. The receptors here all came from a male donor in good health and CMV-seronegative.

A few counts support this clone. The rearrangement uses TRBV7-9 and TRBJ1-1; D ambiguous. The CDR3 consists of 12 residues. V gave up 5 bases and J gave up 1 base, with 5 bases separating them. Looked up from germline, CDR1 is SEHNR and CDR2 is FQNEAQ (reference sequence). Here the CDR3 DNA reads TGTGCCAGCAGCCGGGGGAACACTGAAGCTTTCTTT. Translation gives CASSRGNTEAFF.

V usage is TRBV6-5 and J usage is TRBJ2-7, with D hard to call. From germline, CDR1 is MNHEY and CDR2 SVGAGI. V shed 5 bases and J shed 4 bases, with 9 bases lying between them. The CDR3 sequence is 12 residues long. The CDR3 sequence is CASSPDAYEQYF. The CDR3 DNA sequence: TGTGCCAGCAGTCCCGATGCGTACGAGCAGTACTTC.

The chain is built from TRBV11-2 and TRBJ2-2; D gene ambiguous. Trimming stripped 5 bases from V and 5 bases from J, with 12 bases between. The CDR3 consists of 14 residues. The germline V gene has CDR1 SGHAT and CDR2 FQNNGV. DNA of the CDR3: TGTGCCAGCAGCCCCTCCTCGTATACCGGGGAGCTGTTTTTT. Protein product: CASSPSSYTGELFF. The complete variable domain, with remaining parts taken from reference TRBV11-2 and TRBJ2-2, reads EAGVAQSPRYKIIEKRQSVAFWCNPISGHATLYWYQQILGQGPKLLIQFQNNGVVDDSQLPKDRFSAERLKGVDSTLKIQPAKLEDSAVYLCASSPSSYTGELFFGEGSRLTVL.

The chain links TRBV28 to TRBJ1-6, with no clear D. The CDR3 runs to 13 residues. CDR1 MDHEN and CDR2 SYDVKM come from the germline V gene. The germline V and J ends were trimmed by 8 bases and 0 bases, with 5 bases remaining between them. CDR3 DNA: TGTGCCAGCCAGCGCTCCTATAATTCACCCCTCCACTTT. Protein product: CASQRSYNSPLHF.

As for this clone: One end of the junction does not line up with germline, which may come from a read error. The rearrangement joins TRBV7-7 to TRBJ2-1; 9 nucleotides agree with TRBD1. Germline CDR1 reads SSHAT; CDR2 reads FNYEAQ (reference sequence). CDR3 size: 14 residues. Here the CDR3 reads CASSLGQGYNEQFF. CDR3 bases: TGTGCTAGCAGCTTAGGACAGGGGTACAATGAGCAGTTCTTC. The full variable domain, rest sourced from reference TRBV7-7 and TRBJ2-1, is GAGVSQSPRYKVTKRGQDVTLRCDPISSHATLYWYQQALGQGPEFLTYFNYEAQPDKSGLPSDRFSAERPEGSISTLTIQRTEQRDSAMYRCASSLGQGYNEQFFGPGTRLTVL.

The V call is TRBV2, the J call TRBJ2-6; 11 positions agree with TRBD1. Trimming took 2 bases from V and 2 from J; bases not matched to a gene: 5. The CDR3 loop spans 18 amino acids. Germline CDR1 SNHLY, CDR2 FYNNEI. The CDR3 DNA is TGTGCCAGCAGTGAACAGGGACAGGGGGTACCTGGGGCCAACGTCCTGACTTTC. Translation: CASSEQGQGVPGANVLTF.

V and J are TRBV2 and TRBJ2-2; possible D gene TRBD1, 7 bases. Trimming left V 3 bases short and J 2 bases short, with 13 bases between. There are 16 residues in the CDR3. Germline values: CDR1 SNHLY, CDR2 FYNNEI. The CDR3: CASSDQGGRNTGELFF. In DNA, the CDR3 is TGTGCCAGCAGTGATCAGGGGGGACGCAACACCGGGGAGCTGTTTTTT. Together with reference TRBV2 and TRBJ2-2, the CDR3 gives the full variable domain: EPEVTQTPSHQVTQMGQEVILRCVPISNHLYFYWYRQILGQKVEFLVSFYNNEISEKSEIFDDQFSVERPDGSNFTLKIRSTKLEDSAMYFCASSDQGGRNTGELFFGEGSRLTVL.

CDR3 DNA: TGTGCCAGCAGCTTAGCACACAGGGCAGATACGCAGTATTTT. Translation gives CASSLAHRADTQYF. This rearrangement joins TRBV7-8 to TRBJ2-3; D possibly corresponds to TRBD1 (6 bases). Germline V gives CDR1 SGHVS, CDR2 FQNEAQ. The CDR3 runs to 14 residues. V lost 0 bases to trimming and J lost 4 bases, with 8 bases between them.

The CDR3 is CASSYSGLAGQETQYF. CDR3 nucleotides: TGTGCCAGCAGTTACTCAGGACTAGCGGGGCAAGAGACCCAGTACTTC. The V call is TRBV6-5, the J call TRBJ2-5, with 12 bases fitting TRBD2. This CDR3 is 16 amino acids long. With V trimmed by 0 bases and J by 2 bases, 1 base remained unmatched. Germline CDR1 and CDR2: MNHEY and SVGAGI.

This clone appeared a few times. This chain connects TRBV6-5 to TRBJ1-2, with no clear D. This CDR3 is 13 amino acids long. Germline CDR1 is MNHEY and CDR2 is SVGAGI. V was pared by 2 bases and J by 3 bases, with 7 bases between. CDR3 DNA sequence: TGTGCCAGCAGTTACGTGGGAGACTATGGCTACACCTTC. Translated: CASSYVGDYGYTF.

The V call is TRBV19, the J call TRBJ2-5; TRBD1 matches at 10 bases. The CDR3 spans 16 residues. From germline, CDR1 is LNHDA and CDR2 SQIVND (reference sequence). The V segment lost 2 bases and the J segment 4 bases; nucleotides outside the gene matches: 7. The CDR3 coding sequence is TGTGCCAGTAGTATACCAGGGACAGGGGTGGGAGAGACCCAGTACTTC. It specifies CASSIPGTGVGETQYF.

This rearrangement joins TRBV7-9 to TRBJ1-6; 10 nucleotides agree with TRBD1. The V segment lost 5 bases and the J segment 7 bases; nucleotides outside the gene matches: 2. This CDR3 has 14 residues. Germline CDR1 is SEHNR and CDR2 is FQNEAQ (reference sequence). CDR3 amino acids: CASSRGQGNSPLHF. The CDR3, as DNA: TGTGCCAGCAGCCGGGGACAGGGGAATTCACCCCTCCACTTT. The whole variable domain, filled in from reference TRBV7-9 and TRBJ1-6, reads DTGVSQNPRHKITKRGQNVTFRCDPISEHNRLYWYRQTLGQGPEFLTYFQNEAQLEKSRLLSDRFSAERPKGSFSTLEIQRTEQGDSAMYLCASSRGQGNSPLHFGNGTRLTVT.

This clone was detected once. The chain couples TRBV9 to TRBJ1-1; D gene ambiguous. Trimming removed 0 bases from V and 1 base from J, with 7 bases in between. The length of the CDR3 is 14 residues. The germline CDR1 and CDR2 sequences are SGDLS and YYNGEE. The CDR3 nucleotides read TGTGCCAGCAGCGTAGGGGCAGGGAACACTGAAGCTTTCTTT. This codes for CASSVGAGNTEAFF.

This sequence joins TRBV9 and TRBJ2-7; tentative D call: TRBD1 (6 bases). The germline gives CDR1 SGDLS, CDR2 YYNGEE. CDR3 size: 14 residues. V was shortened by 3 bases and J by 7 bases, with 17 bases between the two germline ends. As DNA, the CDR3 is TGTGCCAGCAGCGGCCAGGGGACCCATGATGAGCAGTACTTC. The encoded protein is CASSGQGTHDEQYF.

The CDR3 nucleotides read TGTGCCAGCAGTCGGGAGGTGGGGAACACTGAAGCTTTCTTT. Translated, it gives CASSREVGNTEAFF. The chain combines TRBV6-1 with TRBJ1-1; D not certain. The germline CDR1 and CDR2 sequences are MNHNS and SASEGT. With 5 bases removed from V and 1 base from J, the gap between germline ends came to 11 bases. The CDR3 length is 14 residues.

This clone was counted between two and nine times. This chain connects TRBV18 to TRBJ1-5; D is perhaps TRBD1 (6 bases). With 3 bases removed from V and 3 bases from J, the gap between germline ends came to 9 bases. This CDR3 region has 14 residues. Germline V CDR1 and CDR2: KGHSH, LQKENI. This CDR3 is CASSPYRDNQPQHF. In DNA, the CDR3 is TGTGCCAGCTCACCCTACAGGGACAATCAGCCCCAGCATTTT.

The rearrangement uses TRBV11-1 and TRBJ2-2; possible D gene TRBD2, 7 bases. In germline, CDR1 is SGHAT, CDR2 FQDESV (reference sequence). The CDR3 extends over 16 amino acids. V lost 3 bases to trimming and J lost 2 bases, with 13 bases between them. In DNA form, the CDR3 reads TGTGCCAGCAGCTTGAGGGGAGGGGGTAACACCGGGGAGCTGTTTTTT. Its translation: CASSLRGGGNTGELFF.

V usage is TRBV9 and J usage is TRBJ2-3; D is unclear. Trimming took 4 bases from V and 4 from J, leaving 10 bases between them. The CDR3 covers 13 residues. Germline values: CDR1 SGDLS, CDR2 YYNGEE. This CDR3 is CASSKTTADTQYF. The DNA for the CDR3 is TGTGCCAGCAGCAAAACTACCGCAGATACGCAGTATTTT.

This clone was seen only a few times. CDR3 residues: CASSVTGGGEQYF. DNA for the CDR3: TGTGCCAGCAGCGTGACAGGGGGCGGGGAGCAGTACTTC. This chain uses TRBV11-2 with TRBJ2-7, with TRBD1 matching over 10 bases. This CDR3 is built from 13 residues. The trim removed 5 bases at V and 7 bases at J, leaving 5 bases unmatched. The germline CDR1 and CDR2 sequences are SGHAT and FQNNGV. Filled out from reference TRBV11-2 and TRBJ2-7, the complete variable domain reads EAGVAQSPRYKIIEKRQSVAFWCNPISGHATLYWYQQILGQGPKLLIQFQNNGVVDDSQLPKDRFSAERLKGVDSTLKIQPAKLEDSAVYLCASSVTGGGEQYFGPGTRLTVT.

The chain is built from TRBV4-3 and TRBJ2-2, with a weak D call TRBD2 (5 bases). V shed 3 bases and J shed 4 bases, with 9 bases lying between them. Germline V gene lookup returns CDR1 LGHNA and CDR2 YSLEER. The CDR3 length is 14 residues. The CDR3 spells CASSHEGATGELFF. The CDR3 bases are TGCGCCAGCAGCCATGAGGGCGCCACCGGGGAGCTGTTTTTT.

The rearrangement uses TRBV6-5 and TRBJ1-1; 11 nucleotides match TRBD1. This CDR3 region has 15 residues. V trimming: 5 bases; J trimming: 1 base; junction bases outside the gene matches: 3. Germline V CDR1 and CDR2: MNHEY, SVGAGI. For the CDR3, the DNA is TGTGCCAGCAGTAGAGGACAGGGGGCGAACACTGAAGCTTTCTTT. Translated: CASSRGQGANTEAFF.

The chain is built from TRBV11-2 and TRBJ1-1; tentative D call: TRBD1 (6 bases). The CDR3 is 18 residues long. V was trimmed by 1 base and J by 0 bases, leaving 18 bases between them. Germline CDR1 reads SGHAT; CDR2 reads FQNNGV. The CDR3: CASSLVVGGGGVNTEAFF. As DNA, the CDR3 is TGTGCCAGCAGCTTAGTGGTTGGGGGCGGGGGGGTGAACACTGAAGCTTTCTTT. The whole variable domain, remainder taken from reference TRBV11-2 and TRBJ1-1, is EAGVAQSPRYKIIEKRQSVAFWCNPISGHATLYWYQQILGQGPKLLIQFQNNGVVDDSQLPKDRFSAERLKGVDSTLKIQPAKLEDSAVYLCASSLVVGGGGVNTEAFFGQGTRLTVV.

V usage is TRBV28 and J usage is TRBJ1-4; maybe TRBD1 (5 bases). This CDR3 spans 13 amino acids. The ends were cut back, 2 bases at V and 6 bases at J, with 7 bases in the middle. Germline CDR1 MDHEN, CDR2 SYDVKM. The DNA for the CDR3 is TGTGCCAGCAGTTTACGGGGGGATGAAAAACTGTTTTTT. Translation gives CASSLRGDEKLFF. The full variable domain, with the rest looked up from reference TRBV28 and TRBJ1-4, is DVKVTQSSRYLVKRTGEKVFLECVQDMDHENMFWYRQDPGLGLRLIYFSYDVKMKEKGDIPEGYSVSREKKERFSLILESASTNQTSMYLCASSLRGDEKLFFGSGTQLSVL.

The chain couples TRBV6-5 to TRBJ2-7, with D possibly being TRBD2 (6 bases). This CDR3 comprises 15 residues. V was shortened by 5 bases and J by 4 bases, with 18 bases between the two germline ends. The germline V gene has CDR1 MNHEY and CDR2 SVGAGI. CDR3 in DNA: TGTGCCAGCAGTCCCGGGGGTCCAGGACCTTACGAGCAGTACTTC. This encodes CASSPGGPGPYEQYF.

The chain uses TRBV12-5 and TRBJ2-5; 10 nucleotides agree with TRBD1. In germline, CDR1 is LGHNT, CDR2 FRNRAP. Unmatched junction bases numbered 4, after V lost 0 bases and J lost 3 bases. The CDR3 is 16 residues long. The CDR3 protein is CASGLVRGTGEETQYF. The CDR3 nucleotides are TGTGCTAGTGGTTTGGTACGAGGGACAGGGGAAGAGACCCAGTACTTC.

The CDR3: CASSSTAGDADTQYF. The CDR3 DNA reads TGTGCCAGCAGCTCCACTGCGGGAGACGCAGATACGCAGTATTTT. The V call is TRBV7-3, the J call TRBJ2-3; 7 bases are a match to TRBD2. The trim removed 4 bases at V and 4 bases at J, leaving 8 bases unmatched. The CDR3 totals 15 residues. Looked up from germline, CDR1 is SGHTA and CDR2 is FQGTGA.

The rearrangement joins TRBV4-2 to TRBJ1-5; D is possibly TRBD1 (5 bases). Trimming left V 4 bases short and J 0 bases short, with 19 bases between. Germline V gives CDR1 LGHNA, CDR2 YNFKEQ. This CDR3 spans 18 amino acids. The CDR3 nucleotides are TGTGCCAGCAGCCCCCTGACAGCTACAAGGGGTAGCAATCAGCCCCAGCATTTT. As protein: CASSPLTATRGSNQPQHF.

As DNA, the CDR3 is TGCGCCAGCAGCCAAGATCCTAGGATCACTGAAGCTTTCTTT. This gives the protein CASSQDPRITEAFF. The V gene is TRBV4-1, the J gene TRBJ1-1, with D hard to call. CDR1 is MGHRA, CDR2 YSYEKL, per germline. V gave up 0 bases and J gave up 4 bases, with 9 bases separating them. The CDR3 is 14 amino acids.

This clone came up a few times. The rearrangement links TRBV2 to TRBJ2-1; TRBD1 matches at 7 bases. Trimming took 6 bases from V and 10 from J; bases not matched to a gene: 9. CDR1 SNHLY and CDR2 FYNNEI come from the germline V gene. The CDR3 consists of 13 residues. The CDR3 DNA reads as TGTGCCAGCAGGGACGACAGGGAGCGGGAGCAGTTCTTC. As protein: CASRDDREREQFF.

This chain uses TRBV2 with TRBJ2-1; TRBD2 might be the D (6 bases). Deletions cut 3 bases from V and 1 base from J, with 10 bases between. Germline V CDR1 and CDR2: SNHLY, FYNNEI. CDR3 size: 15 residues. In DNA form, the CDR3 reads TGTGCCAGCAGTGAGGAGGGAACGTCCTACAATGAGCAGTTCTTC. Translated: CASSEEGTSYNEQFF.

The chain has TRBV4-3 and TRBJ2-3; D is perhaps TRBD2 (5 bases). Germline V gives CDR1 LGHNA, CDR2 YSLEER. The CDR3 has 14 residues. V was pared by 4 bases and J by 2 bases, with 10 bases between. CDR3 amino acids: CASSRADSTDTQYF. CDR3 DNA sequence: TGCGCCAGCAGCCGCGCGGACTCCACAGATACGCAGTATTTT.